This T cell receptor beta chain was profiled in a study of siplizumab effects on memory and regulatory T cells. Broader study findings: Sequences below about 10^-5 frequency were poorly captured, limiting mapping of alloreactive clones. Naive T cells looked more diverse than memory cells, and they looked like major contributors to the alloresponse. The suppressive capacity of proliferating Tregs from siplizumab cultures remained unconfirmed.

Approximately 100,000 TCR templates were measured in each sample. Clones were sequenced by immunoSEQ multiplex PCR, and TCRdb holds only the in-frame ones, with some missing. The top ten clones hold approximately 1.5% of a sample with roughly 93,000 clones, 85% to 95% of them seen once. The CDR3 has 14 residues. Trimming pared 7 bases from V and 1 base from J, leaving 13 bases between. From germline, CDR1 is MDHEN and CDR2 SYDVKM. On this clone: Its antigen is as yet unknown.

This chain uses TRBV28 with TRBJ1-2; the D gene is possibly TRBD1 (5 bases). The source of this sequence is a human donor in good health. The sequencing sample was made of non-Treg CD4+ T cells sorted from blood. Written as DNA, the CDR3 is TGTGCCAGCATCACCTCAGGGAATAACTATGGCTACACCTTC. Translating it yields CASITSGNNYGYTF.